Described below is a single TCR beta chain sequence and its context. Authors' processing steps: Counts of nucleated cells, estimated from reference gene primer amplification, were obtained. The table came from immunoSEQ multiplex PCR; TCRdb's copy has only in-frame clones and leaves some out. The DNA gave D and trimming, while V, J and clone size come from that table. This table has some 170,000 clones, around 82% appearing once. CDR1 is MNHEY, CDR2 SVGAGI, per germline. The CDR3 has 12 residues. V gave up 6 bases and J gave up 0 bases, with 5 bases separating them. The data belong to a study of blood T cell repertoires in COVID-19. About the research overall: COVID-19 samples from acute and convalescent phases originated in the United States, Italy and Spain. In each case, the material was cDNA or gDNA derived from T cells, B-cell-depleted T cells, or PBMCs.

This chain links TRBV6-5 with TRBJ1-1; D gene uncertain. This clonotype was obtained from a man aged 60-69 years with active or convalescent COVID-19. Sequenced material: peripheral blood. The CDR3 coding sequence is TGTGCCAGCAGAACGGTGAACACTGAAGCTTTCTTT. This translates into CASRTVNTEAFF.